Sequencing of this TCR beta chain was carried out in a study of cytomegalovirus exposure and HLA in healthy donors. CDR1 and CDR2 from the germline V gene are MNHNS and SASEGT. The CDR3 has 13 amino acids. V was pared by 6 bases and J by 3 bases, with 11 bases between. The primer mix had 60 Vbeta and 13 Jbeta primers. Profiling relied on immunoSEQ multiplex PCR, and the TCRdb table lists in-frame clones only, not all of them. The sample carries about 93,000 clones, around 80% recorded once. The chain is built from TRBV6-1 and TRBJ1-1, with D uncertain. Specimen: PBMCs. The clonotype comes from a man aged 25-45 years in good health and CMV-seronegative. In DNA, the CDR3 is TGTGCCAGCAGGCCATGGGAGTACACTGAAGCTTTCTTT. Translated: CASRPWEYTEAFF.